Reported below is one TCR beta chain. Its specificity is unknown. The germline V gene has CDR1 SGHKS and CDR2 YYEKEE (reference sequence). The ends were cut back, 6 bases at V and 4 bases at J, with 19 bases in the middle. The CDR3 covers 15 residues. This record comes from a study of early T cells in non-severe SARS-CoV-2 infection. The overall study: Bulk RNA isolated from unsorted whole blood underwent sequencing; chains were not paired. Whole-study findings and limits: VDJdb matches were skewed toward anti-spike CD8 T cell responses.

Attached unique molecular identifiers marked individual cDNA molecules. TCRdb re-called the 5' RACE reads through MiXCR, storing one row per CDR3 protein. Counted here are tens of thousands of distinct CDR3 sequences, 10% to 15% occurring once; the ten biggest clones make up 4.2%. This TCR was recovered from an adult who was a healthcare worker with PCR-confirmed SARS-CoV-2 infection or an uninfected control (not recorded which). This chain links TRBV5-5 with TRBJ1-1; unclear D gene. Sequencing was done on a sample of whole blood. The CDR3 DNA is TGTGCCAGCATTAAAAGACCGGGCCTTGGCACTGAAGCTTTCTTT. Translating it yields CASIKRPGLGTEAFF. The complete variable domain, with remaining parts taken from reference TRBV5-5 and TRBJ1-1, reads DAGVTQSPTHLIKTRGQQVTLRCSPISGHKSVSWYQQVLGQGPQFIFQYYEKEERGRGNFPDRFSARQFPNYSSELNVNALLLGDSALYLCASIKRPGLGTEAFFGQGTRLTVV.